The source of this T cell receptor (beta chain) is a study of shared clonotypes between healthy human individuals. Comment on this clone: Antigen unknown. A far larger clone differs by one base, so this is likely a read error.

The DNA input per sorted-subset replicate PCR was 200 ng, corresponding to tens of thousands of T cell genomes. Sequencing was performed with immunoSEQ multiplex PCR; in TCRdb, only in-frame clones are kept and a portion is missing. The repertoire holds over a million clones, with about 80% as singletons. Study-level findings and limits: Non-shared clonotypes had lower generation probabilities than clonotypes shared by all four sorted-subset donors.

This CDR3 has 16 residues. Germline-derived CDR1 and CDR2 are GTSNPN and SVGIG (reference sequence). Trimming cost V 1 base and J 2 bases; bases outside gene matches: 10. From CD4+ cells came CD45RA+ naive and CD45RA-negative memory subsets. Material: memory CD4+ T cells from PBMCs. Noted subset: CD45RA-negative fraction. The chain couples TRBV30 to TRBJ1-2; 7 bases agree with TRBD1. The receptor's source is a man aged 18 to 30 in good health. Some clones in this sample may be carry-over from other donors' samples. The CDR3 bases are TGTGCCTGGAGTGCCGGTGGAGGGGGCGACAACTATGGCTACACCTTC. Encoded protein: CAWSAGGGGDNYGYTF.